This T cell receptor (beta chain) was captured by sequencing in a study of cytomegalovirus exposure and HLA in healthy donors. In the study overall: Some 200 million T cells yielded 90 million to 130 million unique TCR beta sequences, as an earlier analysis found. General observations from the study: Later work showed greater clonal expansion in HLA-associated TCR beta chains than in equally common others. In a later analysis, TCR association rates varied by HLA locus: DRB1 most, HLA-C fewest. Immune exposure was documented only through CMV serostatus.

PCR used 60 Vbeta primers and 13 Jbeta primers. Generated by immunoSEQ multiplex PCR, the TCRdb table keeps only in-frame clones and is missing some. The top ten hold around 7% of the sample, which has approximately 170,000 clones, roughly three quarters seen once. Regarding this clone: No antigen is known for it.

The material sequenced was PBMCs. The clonotype was recovered from a woman in her thirties or forties in good health and CMV-seropositive.

The CDR3 sequence is CASSLEGLYGYTF. The DNA for the CDR3 is TGTGCCAGCAGCTTAGAGGGGCTCTATGGCTACACCTTC. The chain joins TRBV7-9 to TRBJ1-2, with D possibly TRBD1 on 5 matching bases. V was trimmed by 1 base and J by 4 bases, leaving 7 bases between them. The CDR3 is made up of 13 amino acids. Looked up from germline, CDR1 is SEHNR and CDR2 is FQNEAQ (reference sequence).